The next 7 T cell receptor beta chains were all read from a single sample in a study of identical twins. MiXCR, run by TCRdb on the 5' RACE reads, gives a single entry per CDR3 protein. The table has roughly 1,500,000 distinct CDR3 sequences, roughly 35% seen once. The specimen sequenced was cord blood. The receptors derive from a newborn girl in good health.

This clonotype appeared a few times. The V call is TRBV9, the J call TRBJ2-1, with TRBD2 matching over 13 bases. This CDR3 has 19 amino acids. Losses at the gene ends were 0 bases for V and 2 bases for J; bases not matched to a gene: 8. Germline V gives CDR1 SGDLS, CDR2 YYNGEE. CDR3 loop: CASSVAPLAGGPPYNEQFF. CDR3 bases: TGTGCCAGCAGCGTAGCCCCACTAGCGGGAGGGCCCCCCTACAATGAGCAGTTCTTC.

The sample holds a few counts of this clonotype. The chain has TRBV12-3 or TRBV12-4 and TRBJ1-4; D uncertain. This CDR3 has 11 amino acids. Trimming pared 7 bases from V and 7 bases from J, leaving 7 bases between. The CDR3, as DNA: TGTGCCAGCACCCACCCTGAAAAACTGTTTTTT. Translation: CASTHPEKLFF.

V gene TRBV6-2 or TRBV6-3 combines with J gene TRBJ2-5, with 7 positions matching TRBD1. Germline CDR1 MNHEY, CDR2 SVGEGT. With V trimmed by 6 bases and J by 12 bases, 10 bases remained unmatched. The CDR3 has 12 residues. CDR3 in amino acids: CASSPDRASKYF. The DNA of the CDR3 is TGTGCCAGCAGCCCCGACAGGGCCTCTAAGTACTTC.

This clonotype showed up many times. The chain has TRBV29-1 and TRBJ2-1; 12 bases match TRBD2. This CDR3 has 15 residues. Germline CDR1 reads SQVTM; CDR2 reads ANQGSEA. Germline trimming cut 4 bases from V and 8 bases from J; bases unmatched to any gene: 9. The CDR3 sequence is CSVAKLAGGLYEQFF. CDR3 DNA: TGCAGCGTTGCGAAGCTAGCGGGGGGGCTTTATGAGCAGTTCTTC.

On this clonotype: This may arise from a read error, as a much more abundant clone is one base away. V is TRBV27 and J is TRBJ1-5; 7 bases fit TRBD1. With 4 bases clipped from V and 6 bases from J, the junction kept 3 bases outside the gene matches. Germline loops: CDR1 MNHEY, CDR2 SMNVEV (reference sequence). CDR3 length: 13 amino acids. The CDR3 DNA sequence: TGTGCCAGCAGTTGGAACAGGGGTCAGCCCCAGCATTTT. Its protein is CASSWNRGQPQHF.

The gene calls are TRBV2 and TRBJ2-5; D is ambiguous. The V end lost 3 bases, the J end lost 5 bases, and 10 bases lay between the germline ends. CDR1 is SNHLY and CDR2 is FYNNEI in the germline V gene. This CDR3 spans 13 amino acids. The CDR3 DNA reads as TGTGCCAGCAGTGACCCGACTCTGGAGACCCAGTACTTC. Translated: CASSDPTLETQYF.

The chain's CDR3 is CASSSSGTGGRNEKLFF. CDR3 sequence (DNA): TGTGCCAGCAGTTCCTCCGGGACAGGGGGCAGAAATGAAAAACTGTTTTTT. The chain uses TRBV27 and TRBJ1-4, with 12 bases matching TRBD1. The CDR3 has 17 amino acids. CDR1 and CDR2 (germline): MNHEY, SMNVEV (reference sequence). V was pared by 4 bases and J by 5 bases, with 8 bases of the junction left unmatched.